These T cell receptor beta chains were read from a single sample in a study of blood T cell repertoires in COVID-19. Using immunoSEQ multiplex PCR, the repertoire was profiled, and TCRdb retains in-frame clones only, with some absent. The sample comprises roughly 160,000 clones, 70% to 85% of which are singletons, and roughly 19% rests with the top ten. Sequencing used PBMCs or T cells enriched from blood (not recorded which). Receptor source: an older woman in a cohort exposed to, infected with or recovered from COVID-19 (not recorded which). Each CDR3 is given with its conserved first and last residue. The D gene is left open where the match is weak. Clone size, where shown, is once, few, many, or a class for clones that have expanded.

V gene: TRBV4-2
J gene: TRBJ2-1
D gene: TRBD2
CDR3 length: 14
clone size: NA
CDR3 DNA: TGTGCCAGCAGCCCCCAGGGAGGGCCCAATGAGCAGTTCTTC
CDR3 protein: CASSPQGGPNEQFF

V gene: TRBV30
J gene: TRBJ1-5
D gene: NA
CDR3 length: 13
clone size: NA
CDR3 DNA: TGTGCCTGGAGTGTACAGGATAATCAGCCCCAGCATTTT
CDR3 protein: CAWSVQDNQPQHF

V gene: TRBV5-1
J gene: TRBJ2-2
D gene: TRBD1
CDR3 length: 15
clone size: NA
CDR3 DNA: TGCGCCAGCAGCTTGGGACAGGGTATCGCCGGGGAGCTGTTTTTT
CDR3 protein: CASSLGQGIAGELFF

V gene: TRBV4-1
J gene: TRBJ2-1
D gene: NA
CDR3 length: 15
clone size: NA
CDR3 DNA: TGCGCCAGCAGCCAAGATCCAGGACAGTACAATGAGCAGTTCTTC
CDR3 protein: CASSQDPGQYNEQFF

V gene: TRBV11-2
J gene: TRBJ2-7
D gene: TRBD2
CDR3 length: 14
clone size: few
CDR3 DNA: TGTGCCAGCAGCTTGGGGGGGAATCCCTACGAGCAGTACTTC
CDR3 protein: CASSLGGNPYEQYF

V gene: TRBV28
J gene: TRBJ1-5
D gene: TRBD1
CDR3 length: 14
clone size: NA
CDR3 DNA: TGTGCCAGCAGTTGGGGACAGGGAAAGCAGCCCCAGCATTTT
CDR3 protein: CASSWGQGKQPQHF

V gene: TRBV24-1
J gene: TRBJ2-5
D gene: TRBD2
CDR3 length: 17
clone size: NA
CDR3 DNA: TGTGCCACGGGACAGACTAGCGGGAGGGCGTTTCAAGAGACCCAGTACTTC
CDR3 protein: CATGQTSGRAFQETQYF

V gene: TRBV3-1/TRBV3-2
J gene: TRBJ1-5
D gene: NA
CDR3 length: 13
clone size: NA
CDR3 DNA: TGTGCCAGCAGCCAAGCCCTCTATCAGCCCCAGCATTTT
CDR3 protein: CASSQALYQPQHF

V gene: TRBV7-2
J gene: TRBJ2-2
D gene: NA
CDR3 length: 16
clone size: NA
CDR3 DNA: TGTGCCAGCAGCTTAGGGGGGACTGCGAACACCGGGGAGCTGTTTTTT
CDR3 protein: CASSLGGTANTGELFF

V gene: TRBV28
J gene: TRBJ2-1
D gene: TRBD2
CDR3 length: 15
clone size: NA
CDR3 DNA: TGTGCCAGCAGTTCGGGACTAGCGTGGGGTAATGAGCAGTTCTTC
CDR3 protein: CASSSGLAWGNEQFF

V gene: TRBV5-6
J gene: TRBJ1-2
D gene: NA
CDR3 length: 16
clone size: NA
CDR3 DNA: TGTGCCAGCAGCTCCGTCCACACAGGGTTACCGTTGGGCTACACCTTC
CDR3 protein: CASSSVHTGLPLGYTF

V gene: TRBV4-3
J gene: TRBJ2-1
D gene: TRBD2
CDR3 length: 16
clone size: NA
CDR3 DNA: TGCGCCAGCAGCCAAGAGGCCCTAGCGGGCAACAATGAGCAGTTCTTC
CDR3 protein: CASSQEALAGNNEQFF

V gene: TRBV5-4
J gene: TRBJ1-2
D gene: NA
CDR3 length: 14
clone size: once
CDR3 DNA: TGTGCCAGCAGCTTGGGGCAGGGAGGGAAAGGCTACACCTTC
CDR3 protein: CASSLGQGGKGYTF

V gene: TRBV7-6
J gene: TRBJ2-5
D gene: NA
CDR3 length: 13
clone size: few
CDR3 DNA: TGTGCCAGCAGCACCACTAGGAGGGAGACCCAGTACTTC
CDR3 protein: CASSTTRRETQYF

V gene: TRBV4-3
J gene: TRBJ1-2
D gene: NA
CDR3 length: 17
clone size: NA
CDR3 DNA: TGCGCCAGCAGCCAAGATTGGGGAGCAGGACTTAACTATGGCTACACCTTC
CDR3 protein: CASSQDWGAGLNYGYTF

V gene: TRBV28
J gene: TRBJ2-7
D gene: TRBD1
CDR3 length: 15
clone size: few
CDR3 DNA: TGTGCCAGCAGGCCCGGGGCAGGGGGCCACTACGAGCAGTACTTC
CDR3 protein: CASRPGAGGHYEQYF